The next 28 T cell receptor beta chains were all read from a single sample in a study of cytotoxic CD8 clonotypes in ibrutinib-treated CLL. Produced via immunoSEQ multiplex PCR; TCRdb's table is partial and in-frame only. The sample lists over 120,000 clones, 60% to 85% seen once, with 5.1% in the top ten. The sequencing here drew on PBMCs, taken after 24 months of ibrutinib treatment. All receptors come from a human donor with chronic lymphocytic leukemia.

The chain uses TRBV10-3 and TRBJ2-1; 10 nucleotides match TRBD2. CDR3 length: 15 residues. Germline-derived CDR1 and CDR2 are ENHRY and SYGVKD. After removal of 6 bases from V and 7 bases from J, the junction contained 9 bases not matched to a gene. CDR3 sequence: CAIRASGRDWNEQFF. CDR3 DNA sequence: TGTGCCATCAGGGCGAGCGGGAGGGACTGGAATGAGCAGTTCTTC.

This chain links TRBV4-3 with TRBJ2-1; no clear D gene. This CDR3 is built from 12 residues. Germline V gene data show CDR1 as LGHNA and CDR2 as YSLEER. V lost 1 base and J 12 bases, leaving 10 bases between the germline ends. CDR3 protein: CASSQGRDGQFF. DNA of the CDR3: TGCGCCAGCAGCCAAGGGCGCGATGGGCAGTTCTTC.

The chain employs TRBV10-3 and TRBJ2-1, with 11 bases matching TRBD2. This CDR3 region has 15 residues. V shed 6 bases, J shed 3 bases, and the junction held 4 bases outside the gene matches. Germline V CDR1 and CDR2: ENHRY, SYGVKD. CDR3 protein: CAISGLAGGYNEQFF. The CDR3 bases are TGTGCCATCAGCGGCCTAGCGGGAGGCTACAATGAGCAGTTCTTC.

This chain links TRBV7-8 with TRBJ1-1, with a weak D call TRBD1 (5 bases). Germline-derived CDR1 and CDR2 are SGHVS and FQNEAQ. Trimming cost V 1 base and J 4 bases, with 16 bases left between them. This CDR3 has 16 amino acids. The CDR3 DNA reads as TGTGCCAGCAGCTTAGGAGGTACAGTCGGGGGCACTGAAGCTTTCTTT. Residues: CASSLGGTVGGTEAFF.

The chain couples TRBV15 to TRBJ2-1, with D possibly being TRBD1 (5 bases). The CDR3 consists of 14 residues. Germline V lookup: CDR1 LNHNV, CDR2 YYDKDF (reference sequence). V was shortened by 2 bases and J by 8 bases, with 13 bases between the two germline ends. The CDR3 nucleotides are TGTGCCACCAGCAGACCTCTCCAGGGCGATGAGCAGTTCTTC. It translates to CATSRPLQGDEQFF.

V usage is TRBV7-2 and J usage is TRBJ1-1; D ambiguous. Germline V CDR1 and CDR2: SGHTA, FQGNSA. Between the trimmed V and J ends, which lost 5 bases and 6 bases, there was a span of 13 bases. The CDR3 runs to 13 residues. The CDR3 nucleotides read TGTGCCAGCAGCATCCGGGTCCTTCCTGAAGCTTTCTTT. Its translation: CASSIRVLPEAFF.

The genes are TRBV5-4 and TRBJ1-1, with a possible D match to TRBD1 (6 bases). Germline V lookup: CDR1 SGHNT, CDR2 YYREEE (reference sequence). The CDR3 has 13 amino acids. V dropped 4 bases and J dropped 11 bases, with 18 bases sitting between them. The CDR3 loop reads CASSHETTGFAFF. The CDR3 coding sequence is TGTGCCAGCAGCCACGAAACAACAGGGTTTGCTTTCTTT.

The table lists this clone with a few counts. The rearrangement uses TRBV5-1 and TRBJ2-3; D possibly corresponds to TRBD2 (6 bases). The CDR3 runs 15 residues. V lost 4 bases, J lost 0 bases, and 12 bases lay in between. Germline loops: CDR1 SGHRS, CDR2 YFSETQ. DNA of the CDR3: TGCGCCAGCAGCCCGCGGGGCCACAGCACAGATACGCAGTATTTT. This sequence encodes CASSPRGHSTDTQYF.

This rearrangement joins TRBV28 to TRBJ2-7; 8 bases align to TRBD2. V lost 6 bases, J lost 5 bases, and 12 bases stayed unmatched. Looked up from germline, CDR1 is MDHEN and CDR2 is SYDVKM. The CDR3 sequence is 15 residues long. The CDR3 DNA sequence: TGTGCCAGCAGCACAAGCGGGAGTATCCCTCACGAGCAGTACTTC. Its protein product is CASSTSGSIPHEQYF.

This chain connects TRBV25-1 to TRBJ1-2; D gene ambiguous. The V end was cut by 6 bases, the J end by 4 bases, with 12 bases between. The germline V gene has CDR1 MGHDK and CDR2 SYGVNS. The length of the CDR3 is 13 residues. CDR3 in DNA: TGTGCCAGCAGGGCAGAGTTACTCTATGGCTACACCTTC. Amino acid sequence: CASRAELLYGYTF.

The chain uses TRBV6-6 and TRBJ2-2; TRBD2 might be the D (5 bases). V was clipped by 2 bases and J by 6 bases, with 16 bases between them. The CDR3 is 16 residues long. The germline CDR1 and CDR2 sequences are MNHNY and SVGAGI (reference sequence). The CDR3 sequence is CASSYPRLRESGELFF. As DNA, the CDR3 is TGTGCCAGCAGTTACCCGAGGCTACGGGAATCCGGGGAGCTGTTTTTT.

About this clone: One base away lies a much larger clone, so this may be a sequencing read error. The V call is TRBV9, the J call TRBJ2-2; tentatively, D is TRBD2 (6 bases). V lost 0 bases to trimming and J lost 4 bases, with 7 bases between them. The V gene's germline CDR1 is SGDLS and CDR2 YYNGEE. The CDR3 has 14 residues. The CDR3 loop is CASSVVGGTGELFF. CDR3 DNA sequence: TGTGCCAGCAGCGTAGTGGGGGGCACCGGGGAGCTGTTTTTT.

V and J are TRBV19 and TRBJ2-5; D not resolved. The CDR3 sequence is 14 residues long. CDR1 is LNHDA, CDR2 SQIVND, per germline (reference sequence). The ends were cut back, 4 bases at V and 4 bases at J, with 13 bases in the middle. CDR3 DNA sequence: TGTGCCAGTAGTAAAACTCCTCAATCAGAGACCCAGTACTTC. The encoded protein is CASSKTPQSETQYF.

The chain links TRBV6-1 to TRBJ2-7; a possible D gene is TRBD2 (6 bases). The V gene's germline CDR1 is MNHNS and CDR2 SASEGT. The CDR3 has 12 amino acids. V was trimmed by 6 bases and J by 13 bases, leaving 19 bases between them. This chain's CDR3 is CASRNRAGGNYF. CDR3 DNA sequence: TGTGCCAGCAGGAACCGGGCCGGGGGAAACTACTTC.

V usage is TRBV30 and J usage is TRBJ2-5; unclear D gene. Trimming took 0 bases from V and 4 from J, leaving 9 bases between them. The CDR3 is 13 residues long. Germline V gene data show CDR1 as GTSNPN and CDR2 as SVGIG (reference sequence). CDR3 sequence reads: CAWSVGSGETQYF. The DNA of the CDR3 is TGTGCCTGGAGTGTAGGGTCCGGAGAGACCCAGTACTTC.

V and J are TRBV5-1 and TRBJ2-5; perhaps TRBD1 as D (6 bases). V lost 4 bases and J lost 2, with 15 bases in between. Germline-derived CDR1 and CDR2 are SGHRS and YFSETQ. The CDR3 runs to 15 residues. The CDR3 DNA follows: TGCGCCAGCAGCCCGGGGACACCCACACAAGAGACCCAGTACTTC. Translating gives CASSPGTPTQETQYF.

This sequence joins TRBV7-3 and TRBJ2-1; 13 bases fit TRBD2. CDR3 length equals 17 residues. CDR1 and CDR2 (germline): SGHTA, FQGTGA. The V gene end was trimmed by 5 bases and the J gene end by 5 bases; junction bases not matched to a gene: 9. The CDR3, as DNA: TGTGCCAGCAGCCCGCCCGGACTAGCGGGGGCCCACAATGAGCAGTTCTTC. The encoded protein is CASSPPGLAGAHNEQFF. The full variable domain, with the rest looked up from reference TRBV7-3 and TRBJ2-1, is GAGVSQTPSNKVTEKGKYVELRCDPISGHTALYWYRQSLGQGPEFLIYFQGTGAADDSGLPNDRFFAVRPEGSVSTLKIQRTERGDSAVYLCASSPPGLAGAHNEQFFGPGTRLTVL.

The J gene is TRBJ2-3, the V gene TRBV19; D possibly corresponds to TRBD1 (5 bases). Trimming stripped 3 bases from V and 4 bases from J, with 8 bases between. Germline CDR1 LNHDA, CDR2 SQIVND (reference sequence). CDR3 length: 13 amino acids. CDR3 sequence (DNA): TGTGCCAGTAGTATTCAGGGTCCAGATACGCAGTATTTT. Residues: CASSIQGPDTQYF.

This clone has a single count. The chain uses TRBV14 and TRBJ2-7, with TRBD2 matching over 8 bases. CDR3 size: 13 residues. Per the germline V gene, CDR1 is SGHDN and CDR2 is FVKESK. Trimming took 4 bases from V and 6 from J; bases not matched to a gene: 5. CDR3 loop: CASSLGLGGEQYF. For the CDR3, the DNA is TGTGCCAGCAGCCTGGGACTAGGTGGCGAGCAGTACTTC.

This chain connects TRBV10-2 to TRBJ2-7, with D perhaps matching TRBD1 or TRBD2 (6 bases each). Germline CDR1 is WSHSY and CDR2 is SAAADI. The CDR3 totals 13 residues. V lost 6 bases and J lost 0, with 9 bases in between. The CDR3 here is CASSSGASYEQYF. CDR3 sequence (DNA): TGCGCCAGCAGCTCGGGGGCCTCCTACGAGCAGTACTTC.

This clone was seen a handful of times. The V call is TRBV21-1, the J call TRBJ2-3; the table's TRBD1 call for D was not verified on the DNA. TRBV21-1 is annotated as a pseudogene. This CDR3 has 16 amino acids. For the CDR3, the DNA is TGTGCCAGCAATAGAAGGGGACAGGGGGGCATCGATACGCAGTATTTT. It is translated as CASNRRGQGGIDTQYF.

CDR3 in DNA: TGTGCCAGCAGCCAGAAGCAGGGGGCCCAGAGCACAGATACGCAGTATTTT. It translates to CASSQKQGAQSTDTQYF. This sequence joins TRBV4-2 and TRBJ2-3, with 8 bases that match TRBD1. The CDR3 spans 17 residues. Germline CDR1 and CDR2: LGHNA and YNFKEQ. V lost 3 bases and J lost 0; bases outside the gene matches: 8.

The chain has TRBV9 and TRBJ2-1; D unresolved. Trimming shortened V by 0 bases and J by 9 bases, and 19 bases separated the two germline ends. CDR1 is SGDLS and CDR2 is YYNGEE in the germline V gene. This CDR3 spans 16 amino acids. The CDR3 reads CASSVGGLPAVSEQFF. In DNA form, the CDR3 reads TGTGCCAGCAGCGTAGGAGGTCTCCCCGCTGTCAGTGAGCAGTTCTTC.

On this clone: Since a much larger clone is just one base distant, this may be a read error. This chain uses TRBV7-8 with TRBJ2-7; D assignment may be TRBD1 or TRBD2 (6 bases each). Germline V lookup: CDR1 SGHVS, CDR2 FQNEAQ. The CDR3 spans 11 residues. Trimming took off 5 bases at V and 7 bases at J, with 9 bases between the two ends. CDR3 nucleotides: TGTGCCAGCAGCCAAGGGGGGGAGCAGTACTTC. Its translation is CASSQGGEQYF.

This clone was detected a few times. The J gene is TRBJ2-2, the V gene TRBV5-5; no reliable D call. Germline V gene lookup returns CDR1 SGHKS and CDR2 YYEKEE (reference sequence). The ends were cut back, 0 bases at V and 1 base at J, with 10 bases in the middle. CDR3 length: 16 amino acids. The CDR3 region has the DNA TGTGCCAGCAGCTTGGCTGGTCCCCAGAACACCGGGGAGCTGTTTTTT. As protein: CASSLAGPQNTGELFF.

The gene calls are TRBV6-1 and TRBJ2-7; tentatively, D is TRBD1 or TRBD2 (5 bases each). V was cut by 9 bases and J by 0 bases, with 12 bases left in between. The CDR3 runs to 13 residues. Germline V gives CDR1 MNHNS, CDR2 SASEGT. The CDR3 region has the DNA TGTGCCAGTGGGGCTAGCCTCTCCTACGAGCAGTACTTC. The encoded protein is CASGASLSYEQYF.

J is TRBJ2-3 and V is TRBV6-5; possible D gene TRBD1, 5 bases. The CDR3 is 14 amino acids. Germline assignment: CDR1 MNHEY and CDR2 SVGAGI. V was shortened by 8 bases and J by 2 bases, with 14 bases between the two germline ends. CDR3 in DNA: TGTGCCAGCGGCGACCAGGGCCCCACAGATACGCAGTATTTT. Its protein product is CASGDQGPTDTQYF.

This sequence joins TRBV6-5 and TRBJ2-7; 8 bases agree with TRBD1. Trimming removed 5 bases from V and 7 bases from J; junction bases left unmatched: 13. Germline loops: CDR1 MNHEY, CDR2 SVGAGI. There are 15 residues in the CDR3. This chain's CDR3 is CASSPGQAPLGEQYF. CDR3 DNA sequence: TGTGCCAGCAGTCCGGGACAGGCTCCCCTGGGGGAGCAGTACTTC.